Presented here are 16 T cell receptor beta chains from one specimen sequenced in a study of T cells in Graves' hyperthyroidism and ophthalmopathy. TCR beta CDR3 sequences were amplified from RNA transcripts. A set of HTBI primers served as the primers for a first-round RT-PCR of the TCR CDR3. TCRdb reprocessed the multiplex PCR reads with MiXCR, giving one entry per CDR3 protein. In the table there are approximately 490,000 distinct CDR3 sequences, around a fifth of which are singletons. The specimen was blood. The receptor set was obtained from a woman between 70 and 85 years old with Graves' ophthalmopathy.

This clonotype was counted between two and nine times. The CDR3 here is CSAKRAQASGGYTF. The DNA for the CDR3 is TGCAGTGCCAAGAGAGCCCAGGCGTCGGGGGGCTACACCTTC. The gene calls are TRBV20-1 and TRBJ1-2, with unresolved D. V was shortened by 6 bases and J by 8 bases, with 22 bases between the two germline ends. The CDR3 loop spans 14 amino acids. Germline CDR1 and CDR2: DFQATT and SNEGSKA (reference sequence).

This clonotype was found many times. The V gene is TRBV12-3 or TRBV12-4, the J gene TRBJ2-3, with D perhaps matching TRBD2 (7 bases). Trimming cost V 3 bases and J 0 bases, with 10 bases left between them. The CDR3 runs 15 residues. The CDR3 nucleotides are TGTGCCAGCAGTTTCAGGGGAGGGAGCACAGATACGCAGTATTTT. Translating gives CASSFRGGSTDTQYF.

The chain uses TRBV18 and TRBJ1-4, with 9 nucleotides matching TRBD1. This CDR3 is built from 15 residues. Trimming cost V 2 bases and J 5 bases; bases outside gene matches: 3. The germline V gene has CDR1 KGHSH and CDR2 LQKENI. The CDR3 reads CASSPVGTGNEKLFF. CDR3 bases: TGTGCCAGCTCACCAGTGGGGACAGGGAATGAAAAACTGTTTTTT.

The rearrangement links TRBV24-1 to TRBJ1-2, with D possibly matching TRBD1 (5 bases). Germline CDR1 is KGHDR and CDR2 is SFDVKD. The CDR3 runs 14 residues. The V gene lost 4 bases and the J gene lost 10 bases, with 18 bases spanning the gap. CDR3 loop: CATSDPGPAGVYTF. For the CDR3, the DNA is TGTGCCACCAGTGACCCAGGGCCCGCTGGCGTCTACACCTTC.

This clonotype was found a few times. This rearrangement joins TRBV27 to TRBJ2-6; D gene unclear. From germline, CDR1 is MNHEY and CDR2 SMNVEV (reference sequence). V dropped 4 bases and J dropped 4 bases, with 8 bases sitting between them. This CDR3 comprises 14 residues. The CDR3 reads CASSWGIGANVLTF. The CDR3, as DNA: TGTGCCAGCAGTTGGGGTATAGGGGCCAACGTCCTGACTTTC.

This clonotype was seen more than once but under ten times. The J gene is TRBJ2-5, the V gene TRBV3-1, with D possibly matching TRBD1 (5 bases). This CDR3 spans 14 amino acids. The V and J ends lost 0 bases and 6 bases respectively, with 11 bases between them. Germline-derived CDR1 and CDR2 are LGHDT and YNNKEL (reference sequence). CDR3 nucleotide sequence: TGTGCCAGCAGCCAAGAGGCAGGGATACAGACCCAGTACTTC. This gives the protein CASSQEAGIQTQYF.

The CDR3 DNA sequence: TGTGCCATCTCTACGGGGATCCAAGCTTTCTTT. It translates to CAISTGIQAFF. The J gene is TRBJ1-1, the V gene TRBV10-3; D gene ambiguous. Germline CDR1 ENHRY, CDR2 SYGVKD. The CDR3 totals 11 residues. Deletions cut 8 bases from V and 9 bases from J, with 13 bases between.

This clonotype has a handful of counts. The chain links TRBV20-1 to TRBJ2-2, with TRBD1 identical over 8 bases. CDR3 length: 16 residues. J was trimmed by 5 bases and V by 2 bases; bases with no gene match: 10. Germline V gives CDR1 DFQATT, CDR2 SNEGSKA (reference sequence). CDR3 protein: CSARSRQGIRTGELFF. CDR3 in DNA: TGCAGTGCTAGATCTCGACAGGGGATACGGACCGGGGAGCTGTTTTTT.

The J gene is TRBJ2-7, the V gene TRBV27; D is possibly TRBD2 (6 bases). The CDR3 covers 15 residues. Between the trimmed V and J ends, which lost 2 bases and 2 bases, there was a span of 13 bases. Germline CDR1 reads MNHEY; CDR2 reads SMNVEV (reference sequence). The CDR3 spells CASSLVGGAAYEQYF. In nucleotides, the CDR3 is TGTGCCAGCAGTTTAGTGGGCGGGGCAGCCTACGAGCAGTACTTC.

This clonotype was counted a few times. V is TRBV9 and J is TRBJ1-2; 7 positions agree with TRBD1. The length of the CDR3 is 15 residues. V dropped 4 bases and J dropped 4; count of bases not matched to a gene: 10. CDR1 is SGDLS and CDR2 is YYNGEE in the germline V gene. CDR3 loop: CASSPLGTEGYGYTF. DNA for the CDR3: TGTGCCAGCAGCCCCCTAGGGACAGAGGGCTATGGCTACACCTTC.

This clonotype was recorded a few times. The gene calls are TRBV7-9 and TRBJ1-1, with D unclear. CDR1 SEHNR and CDR2 FQNEAQ come from the germline V gene (reference sequence). The CDR3 has 16 residues. Trimming cost V 3 bases and J 1 base, with 15 bases left between them. Here the CDR3 DNA reads TGTGCCAGCAGCTTGTGGGGAGACGGGCCGAACACTGAAGCTTTCTTT. It translates to CASSLWGDGPNTEAFF.

The sample holds a few counts of this clonotype. The chain couples TRBV18 to TRBJ2-7, with D maybe TRBD1 (5 bases). V was cut by 1 base and J by 0 bases, with 10 bases left in between. CDR1 KGHSH and CDR2 LQKENI come from the germline V gene. The CDR3 consists of 15 residues. As DNA, the CDR3 is TGTGCCAGCTCACCACAAGGAAGGGGCTCCTACGAGCAGTACTTC. It specifies CASSPQGRGSYEQYF.

The chain uses TRBV20-1 and TRBJ2-7, with a weak D call TRBD1 (6 bases). V was trimmed by 1 base and J by 5 bases, leaving 18 bases between them. This CDR3 is 15 amino acids long. Germline V lookup: CDR1 DFQATT, CDR2 SNEGSKA (reference sequence). CDR3 in amino acids: CSARGGGQMWDEQYF. DNA for the CDR3: TGCAGTGCTAGAGGTGGCGGACAGATGTGGGACGAGCAGTACTTC.

The sample holds many counts of this clonotype. The chain is built from TRBV12-3 or TRBV12-4 and TRBJ1-5; D not certain. This CDR3 is 14 amino acids long. The ends were cut back, 3 bases at V and 4 bases at J, with 10 bases in the middle. The DNA of the CDR3 is TGTGCCAGCAGTTTTATCGGGAGAAATCAGCCCCAGCATTTT. Amino acid sequence: CASSFIGRNQPQHF.

The sample holds many counts of this clonotype. The chain recombines TRBV12-3 or TRBV12-4 with TRBJ1-4, with TRBD1 matching 9 bases. J gave up 5 bases and V 6 bases, and 4 bases lay outside the gene matches. The CDR3 totals 14 residues. CDR3 DNA: TGTGCCAGCAGCTTCGACAGGGGGAATGAAAAACTGTTTTTT. Translated, it gives CASSFDRGNEKLFF.

This clonotype was detected ten times or more. J is TRBJ2-1 and V is TRBV11-2, with TRBD2 matching over 7 bases. CDR3 length equals 17 residues. With 1 base clipped from V and 5 bases from J, the junction kept 11 bases outside the gene matches. Looked up from germline, CDR1 is SGHAT and CDR2 is FQNNGV. CDR3 residues: CASSLGSWEGLNNEQFF. The DNA for the CDR3 is TGTGCCAGCAGCTTAGGGTCGTGGGAGGGCCTCAACAATGAGCAGTTCTTC.